Below, 20 T cell receptor beta chains from the same sample are listed, as sequenced in a study of blood T cell repertoires in COVID-19. Repertoires were generated with immunoSEQ multiplex PCR, while TCRdb's copy carries only in-frame clones and drops some. The sample records fewer than 250,000 clones, roughly 80% being singletons. The sample taken for sequencing was peripheral blood. The receptors shown here come from a woman aged 60-75 years with active or convalescent COVID-19.

This sequence joins TRBV2 and TRBJ1-6; 9 bases are shared with TRBD1. Trimming took 7 bases from V and 7 from J; bases not matched to a gene: 5. Germline V lookup: CDR1 SNHLY, CDR2 FYNNEI. The CDR3 is 14 residues long. The CDR3 is CASKETGGNSPLHF. CDR3 nucleotide sequence: TGTGCCAGCAAGGAGACAGGGGGAAATTCACCCCTCCACTTT.

This chain joins TRBV27 and TRBJ2-7, with 7 bases matching TRBD1. CDR1 MNHEY and CDR2 SMNVEV come from the germline V gene (reference sequence). Unmatched junction bases numbered 10, after V lost 7 bases and J lost 4 bases. The length of the CDR3 is 14 residues. Here the CDR3 reads CASTPGQAEYEQYV. The CDR3 DNA reads TGTGCCAGCACCCCCGGACAGGCCGAATACGAGCAGTACGTC.

The rearrangement links TRBV6-1 to TRBJ1-2; 8 bases line up with TRBD1. V gave up 1 base and J gave up 3 bases; unmatched junction bases: 7. The CDR3 is 16 amino acids. Germline CDR1 is MNHNS and CDR2 is SASEGT. Here the CDR3 DNA reads TGTGCCAGCAGTGAAGTCCAGGGGGCGCGGTACTATGGCTACACCTTC. This gives the protein CASSEVQGARYYGYTF.

The chain is built from TRBV5-1 and TRBJ2-5, with D unresolved. This CDR3 has 13 amino acids. Trimming shortened V by 2 bases and J by 1 base, and 6 bases separated the two germline ends. Germline lookup yields CDR1 SGHRS and CDR2 YFSETQ. The CDR3 loop is CASSFIPQETQYF. CDR3 coding DNA: TGCGCCAGCAGCTTTATCCCCCAAGAGACCCAGTACTTC.

The chain carries TRBV27 and TRBJ1-2, with 8 nucleotides matching TRBD1. The germline gives CDR1 MNHEY, CDR2 SMNVEV (reference sequence). V shed 4 bases and J 1 base; nucleotides not matched to a gene: 17. The CDR3 loop spans 19 amino acids. The CDR3 reads CASSSNRLPYRGSNYGYTF. Written as DNA, the CDR3 is TGTGCCAGCAGTTCAAATCGCCTCCCATACAGGGGGAGTAACTATGGCTACACCTTC.

The chain combines TRBV7-8 with TRBJ2-1, with 15 bases aligning to TRBD2. CDR1 is SGHVS and CDR2 is FQNEAQ in the germline V gene. The trim removed 5 bases at V and 10 bases at J, leaving 3 bases unmatched. The CDR3 totals 14 residues. CDR3 sequence (DNA): TGTGCCAGCAGCCCCGGGACTAGCGGGGGGGAGCAGTTCTTC. This gives the protein CASSPGTSGGEQFF.

The chain has TRBV7-8 and TRBJ1-1; perhaps TRBD1 as D (6 bases). The V and J ends lost 1 base and 1 base respectively, with 7 bases between them. Germline V CDR1 and CDR2: SGHVS, FQNEAQ. The CDR3 totals 14 residues. The CDR3 bases are TGTGCCAGCAGCTTAGGACAGGAGAACACTGAAGCTTTCTTT. This sequence encodes CASSLGQENTEAFF. The full variable domain, in which reference TRBV7-8 and TRBJ1-1 provide the parts outside the CDR3, is GAGVSQSPRYKVAKRGQDVALRCDPISGHVSLFWYQQALGQGPEFLTYFQNEAQLDKSGLPSDRFFAERPEGSVSTLKIQRTQQEDSAVYLCASSLGQENTEAFFGQGTRLTVV.

This clone appeared once. The chain has TRBV5-6 and TRBJ2-2; maybe TRBD1 (5 bases). The CDR3 has 13 amino acids. Germline lookup yields CDR1 SGHDT and CDR2 YYEEEE. Trimming removed 4 bases from V and 5 bases from J, with 9 bases in between. The chain's CDR3 is CASSRKGTGELFF. The CDR3 region has the DNA TGTGCCAGCAGCCGAAAGGGGACCGGGGAGCTGTTTTTT.

The V gene is TRBV28, the J gene TRBJ2-3; 8 bases fit TRBD2. V trimming: 7 bases; J trimming: 5 bases; junction bases outside the gene matches: 8. The germline V gene has CDR1 MDHEN and CDR2 SYDVKM. The CDR3 is 14 amino acids. The CDR3 bases are TGTGCCAGCAAGGTAGCGGGGCAGGAAGATACGCAGTATTTT. Its protein is CASKVAGQEDTQYF.

The rearrangement links TRBV5-4 to TRBJ2-2; 10 bases line up with TRBD2. This CDR3 spans 16 amino acids. The germline V gene has CDR1 SGHNT and CDR2 YYREEE (reference sequence). V lost 0 bases and J lost 5; bases outside the gene matches: 4. The CDR3 DNA sequence: TGTGCCAGCAGCTTGGCTAGCGGGAGTTTTACCGGGGAGCTGTTTTTT. Its translation: CASSLASGSFTGELFF.

CDR3 DNA sequence: TGTGCCAGCAGCTTACCCCCCACACGTACAGTATACGAGCAGTACTTC. Translation: CASSLPPTRTVYEQYF. The rearrangement uses TRBV7-9 and TRBJ2-7; no clear D gene. The ends were cut back, 2 bases at V and 4 bases at J, with 18 bases in the middle. The CDR3 totals 16 residues. Germline V lookup: CDR1 SEHNR, CDR2 FQNEAQ (reference sequence).

This clone has just one count. V usage is TRBV9 and J usage is TRBJ1-6; D call uncertain. Germline CDR1 reads SGDLS; CDR2 reads YYNGEE. The CDR3 totals 15 residues. Trimming stripped 0 bases from V and 10 bases from J, with 14 bases between. The CDR3 region is CASSVGLFGESPLHF. CDR3 coding DNA: TGTGCCAGCAGCGTAGGGCTCTTCGGGGAATCACCCCTCCACTTT.

The chain is built from TRBV7-9 and TRBJ1-1; maybe TRBD1 (5 bases). Trimming took 1 base from V and 1 from J, leaving 10 bases between them. The CDR3 runs 15 residues. Germline V lookup: CDR1 SEHNR, CDR2 FQNEAQ (reference sequence). CDR3 loop: CASSLGHGQNTEAFF. Here the CDR3 DNA reads TGTGCCAGCAGCTTAGGGCACGGACAGAACACTGAAGCTTTCTTT.

The gene calls are TRBV7-3 and TRBJ2-1; TRBD2 matches at 13 bases. The V gene end was trimmed by 5 bases and the J gene end by 8 bases; junction bases not matched to a gene: 6. Germline V gene lookup returns CDR1 SGHTA and CDR2 FQGTGA. The CDR3 consists of 15 residues. CDR3: CASSPTSGRVDEQFF. The CDR3 bases are TGTGCCAGCAGCCCCACTAGCGGGAGGGTCGATGAGCAGTTCTTC.

The genes are TRBV11-2 and TRBJ2-3; a weak D match, TRBD1 (6 bases). The germline V and J ends were trimmed by 8 bases and 2 bases, with 14 bases remaining between them. The CDR3 contains 14 residues. Germline-derived CDR1 and CDR2 are SGHAT and FQNNGV. CDR3 amino acids: CASCCEGDTDTQYF. Here the CDR3 DNA reads TGTGCCAGCTGTTGTGAGGGGGACACAGATACGCAGTATTTT.

This chain joins TRBV30 and TRBJ1-1, with D maybe TRBD1 (5 bases). The CDR3 has 12 residues. The V gene lost 3 bases and the J gene lost 5 bases, with 10 bases spanning the gap. Germline V gene lookup returns CDR1 GTSNPN and CDR2 SVGIG (reference sequence). CDR3 protein: CAWREGQTEAFF. The CDR3 bases are TGTGCCTGGAGGGAGGGGCAGACTGAAGCTTTCTTT.

The chain combines TRBV18 with TRBJ2-1; the match to TRBD1 covers 8 bases. The germline V gene has CDR1 KGHSH and CDR2 LQKENI. The CDR3 extends over 15 amino acids. V was clipped by 2 bases and J by 6 bases; unmatched bases: 6. The CDR3 is CASSPEQGAGNEQFF. The CDR3 region has the DNA TGTGCCAGCTCACCAGAGCAGGGGGCAGGCAATGAGCAGTTCTTC.

This clone showed up just once. V gene TRBV5-1 combines with J gene TRBJ2-3; D is possibly TRBD2 (5 bases). Germline CDR1 reads SGHRS; CDR2 reads YFSETQ. V dropped 0 bases and J dropped 6 bases, with 11 bases sitting between them. This CDR3 is built from 14 residues. This CDR3 is CASSLVLAADTQYF. The CDR3 nucleotides read TGCGCCAGCAGCTTGGTCCTAGCAGCGGATACGCAGTATTTT.

The chain uses TRBV5-4 and TRBJ2-1; no clear D gene. The CDR3 length is 15 residues. Germline V gene sequence: CDR1 SGHNT, CDR2 YYREEE (reference sequence). V was trimmed by 4 bases and J by 0 bases, leaving 11 bases between them. The CDR3 bases are TGTGCCAGCAGCCTGTACGCCGGCTCCTACAATGAGCAGTTCTTC. Amino acids: CASSLYAGSYNEQFF.

This chain joins TRBV5-1 and TRBJ2-2; 7 bases map to TRBD2. Looked up from germline, CDR1 is SGHRS and CDR2 is YFSETQ. Losses at the gene ends were 0 bases for V and 3 bases for J; bases not matched to a gene: 8. This CDR3 comprises 17 residues. CDR3 coding DNA: TGCGCCAGCAGCTTGGCCGAGACTAGCCACGACACCGGGGAGCTGTTTTTT. This sequence encodes CASSLAETSHDTGELFF.